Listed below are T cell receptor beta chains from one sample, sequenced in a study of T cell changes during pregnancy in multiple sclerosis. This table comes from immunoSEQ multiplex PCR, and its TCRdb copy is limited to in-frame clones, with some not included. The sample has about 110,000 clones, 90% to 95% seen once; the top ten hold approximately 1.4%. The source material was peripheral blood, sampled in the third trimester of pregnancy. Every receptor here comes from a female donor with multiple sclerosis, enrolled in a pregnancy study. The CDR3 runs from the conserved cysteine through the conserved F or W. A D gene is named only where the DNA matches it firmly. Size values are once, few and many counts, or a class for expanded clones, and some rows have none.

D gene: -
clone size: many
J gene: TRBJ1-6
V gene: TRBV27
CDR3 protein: CASKYSSYNSPLHF
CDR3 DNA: TGTGCCAGCAAGTATAGCTCCTATAATTCACCCCTCCACTTT

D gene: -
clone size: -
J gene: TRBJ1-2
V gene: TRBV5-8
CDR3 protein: CASTTNDRGYTF
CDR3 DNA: TGTGCCAGCACCACCAACGACAGGGGCTACACCTTC

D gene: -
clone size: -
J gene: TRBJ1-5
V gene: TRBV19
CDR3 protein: CASREDSYYSNQPQHF
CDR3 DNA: TGTGCCAGTCGCGAGGACAGCTATTATAGCAATCAGCCCCAGCATTTT

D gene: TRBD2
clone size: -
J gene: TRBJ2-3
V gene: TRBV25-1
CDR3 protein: CASSAAPRRLAGTDTQYF
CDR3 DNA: TGTGCCAGCAGTGCCGCCCCACGTCGACTAGCGGGAACAGATACGCAGTATTTT

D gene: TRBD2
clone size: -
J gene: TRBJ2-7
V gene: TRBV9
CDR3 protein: CASSVASLSGDGSEQYF
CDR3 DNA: TGTGCCAGCAGCGTAGCTTCCTTAAGCGGGGACGGCAGCGAGCAGTACTTC

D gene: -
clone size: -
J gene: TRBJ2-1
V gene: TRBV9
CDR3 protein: CASSDGTQNNEQFF
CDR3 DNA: TGTGCCAGCAGCGACGGGACACAAAACAATGAGCAGTTCTTC

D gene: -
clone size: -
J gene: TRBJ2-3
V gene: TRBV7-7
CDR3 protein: CASSLGTGSTDTQYF
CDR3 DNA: TGTGCCAGCAGCTTAGGGACGGGAAGCACAGATACGCAGTATTTT

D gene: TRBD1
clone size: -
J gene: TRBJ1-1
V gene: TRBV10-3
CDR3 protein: CAIQDRGQTEAFF
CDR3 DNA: TGTGCCATCCAGGACAGGGGGCAAACTGAAGCTTTCTTT

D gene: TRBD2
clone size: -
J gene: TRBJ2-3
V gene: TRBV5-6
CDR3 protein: CASSLAGGGRDTQYF
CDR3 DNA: TGTGCCAGCAGCCTGGCCGGGGGGGGCCGCGATACGCAGTATTTT

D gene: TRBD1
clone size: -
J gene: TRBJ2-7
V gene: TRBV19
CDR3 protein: CASSIGPGQGFEQYF
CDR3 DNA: TGTGCCAGTAGTATAGGTCCGGGACAGGGGTTCGAGCAGTACTTC

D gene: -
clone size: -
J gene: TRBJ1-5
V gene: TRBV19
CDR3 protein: CASSITGTLYSNQPQHF
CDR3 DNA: TGTGCCAGTAGCATAACCGGGACACTTTATAGCAATCAGCCCCAGCATTTT

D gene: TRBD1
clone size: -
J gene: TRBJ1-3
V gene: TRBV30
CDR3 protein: CAWSRQGGNTIYF
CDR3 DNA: TGTGCCTGGAGTAGACAGGGGGGAAACACCATATATTTT

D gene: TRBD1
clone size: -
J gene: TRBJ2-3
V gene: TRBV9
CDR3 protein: CASSVGLQGAGDTQYF
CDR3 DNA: TGTGCCAGCAGCGTGGGTCTACAGGGGGCAGGAGATACGCAGTATTTT

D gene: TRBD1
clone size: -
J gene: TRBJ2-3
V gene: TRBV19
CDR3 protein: CASRTPTGTGDTDTQYF
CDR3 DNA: TGTGCCAGCAGAACCCCGACCGGGACAGGGGACACAGATACGCAGTATTTT

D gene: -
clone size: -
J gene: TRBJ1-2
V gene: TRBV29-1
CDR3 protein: CSVQNFGDGYTF
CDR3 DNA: TGCAGCGTTCAAAATTTCGGGGATGGCTACACCTTC

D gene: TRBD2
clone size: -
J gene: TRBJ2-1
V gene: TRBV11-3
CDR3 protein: CASSPRLAGPTEQFF
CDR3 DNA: TGTGCCAGCAGCCCCCGACTAGCGGGGCCGACTGAGCAGTTCTTC

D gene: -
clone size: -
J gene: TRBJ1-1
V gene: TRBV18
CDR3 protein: CASSPGASEAFF
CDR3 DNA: TGTGCCAGCTCACCAGGAGCGTCTGAAGCTTTCTTT

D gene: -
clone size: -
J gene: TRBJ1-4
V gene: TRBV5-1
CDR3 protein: CASSLEGGWANEKLFF
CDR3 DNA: TGCGCCAGCAGCTTGGAAGGGGGATGGGCTAATGAAAAACTGTTTTTT

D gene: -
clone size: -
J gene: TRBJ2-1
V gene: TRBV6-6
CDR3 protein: CASSYRGGYNEQFF
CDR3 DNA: TGTGCCAGCAGTTACAGGGGCGGCTACAATGAGCAGTTCTTC

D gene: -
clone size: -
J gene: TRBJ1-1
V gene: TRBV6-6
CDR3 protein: CASSYRGLNTEAFF
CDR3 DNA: TGTGCCAGCAGTTACCGGGGGTTGAACACTGAAGCTTTCTTT

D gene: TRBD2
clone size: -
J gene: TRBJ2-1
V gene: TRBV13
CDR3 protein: CASSLYGRTSGRKTYNEQFF
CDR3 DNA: TGTGCCAGCAGCTTATACGGGCGGACTAGCGGGAGGAAAACCTACAATGAGCAGTTCTTC

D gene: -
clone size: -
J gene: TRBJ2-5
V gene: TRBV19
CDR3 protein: CASSKGGAGETQYF
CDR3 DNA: TGTGCCAGTAGTAAAGGCGGGGCTGGAGAGACCCAGTACTTC

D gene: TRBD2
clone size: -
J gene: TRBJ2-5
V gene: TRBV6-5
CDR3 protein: CASSLGGATQETQYF
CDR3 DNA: TGTGCCAGCAGCCTCGGGGGGGCCACTCAAGAGACCCAGTACTTC

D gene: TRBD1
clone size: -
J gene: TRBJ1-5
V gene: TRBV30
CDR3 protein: CAWSTGVQPQHF
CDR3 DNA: TGTGCCTGGAGTACAGGGGTACAGCCCCAGCATTTT

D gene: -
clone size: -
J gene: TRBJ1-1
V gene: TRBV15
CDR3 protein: CATSRGIGAYTEAFF
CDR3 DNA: TGTGCCACCAGCAGAGGGATAGGGGCGTACACTGAAGCTTTCTTT

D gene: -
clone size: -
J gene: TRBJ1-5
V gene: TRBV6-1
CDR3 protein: CASSELGAEPQHF
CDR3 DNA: TGTGCCAGCAGTGAATTGGGGGCTGAGCCCCAGCATTTT

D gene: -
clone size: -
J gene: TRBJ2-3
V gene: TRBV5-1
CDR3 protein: CASSPRTALSSTDTQYF
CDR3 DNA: TGCGCCAGCAGCCCTCGGACAGCATTATCTAGCACAGATACGCAGTATTTT

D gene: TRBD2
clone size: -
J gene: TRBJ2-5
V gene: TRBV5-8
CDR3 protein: CASSLAGGETQYF
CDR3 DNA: TGTGCCAGCAGCCTAGCGGGGGGAGAGACCCAGTACTTC

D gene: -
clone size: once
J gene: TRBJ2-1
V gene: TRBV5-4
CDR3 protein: CAVRQAGENEQFF
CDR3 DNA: TGTGCCGTCCGACAGGCTGGAGAGAATGAGCAGTTCTTC

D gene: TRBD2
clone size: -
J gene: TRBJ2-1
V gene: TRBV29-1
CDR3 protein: CSVIGLAGGNEQFF
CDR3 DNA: TGCAGCGTTATTGGACTAGCGGGAGGGAATGAGCAGTTCTTC

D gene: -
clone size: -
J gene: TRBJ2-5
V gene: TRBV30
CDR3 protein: CAWSSGGETQYF
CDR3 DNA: TGTGCCTGGAGTTCTGGAGGAGAGACCCAGTACTTC

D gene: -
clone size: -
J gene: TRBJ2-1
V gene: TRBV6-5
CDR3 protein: CASSFRDISYNEQFF
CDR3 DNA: TGTGCCAGCAGTTTCAGGGACATTAGCTACAATGAGCAGTTCTTC

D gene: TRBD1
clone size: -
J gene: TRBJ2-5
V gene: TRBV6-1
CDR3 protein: CASSGRDRGSETQYF
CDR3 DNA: TGTGCCAGCAGTGGCCGGGACAGGGGGTCGGAGACCCAGTACTTC

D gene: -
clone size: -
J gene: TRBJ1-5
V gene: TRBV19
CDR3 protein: CASIPTLQAINQPQHF
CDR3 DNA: TGTGCCAGTATCCCTACTTTACAGGCGATCAATCAGCCCCAGCATTTT

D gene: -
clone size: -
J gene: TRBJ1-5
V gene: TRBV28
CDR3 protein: CASSLGRGNQPQHF
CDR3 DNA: TGTGCCAGCAGTTTAGGCCGGGGCAATCAGCCCCAGCATTTT

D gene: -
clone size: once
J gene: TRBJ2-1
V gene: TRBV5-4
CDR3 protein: CASLNPGSSAVEQFF
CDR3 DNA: TGTGCCAGCTTAAACCCTGGGTCTAGCGCGGTTGAGCAGTTCTTC

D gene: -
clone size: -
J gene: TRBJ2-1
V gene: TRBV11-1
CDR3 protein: CASSLGRLMNNEQFF
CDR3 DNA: TGTGCCAGCAGCTTAGGGAGACTGATGAACAATGAGCAGTTCTTC